This is a list of T cell receptor beta chains from one sample in a study of T cell repertoires in cytomegalovirus infection. TCRdb re-analysed the reads in MiXCR, keeping a single row per CDR3 protein. In the table there are 830,000 or so distinct CDR3 sequences, about 31% of which are singletons. These receptors have no known antigen. Sequenced here: cultured CD8+ T cells from PBMCs, sampled from culture after CMV antigen stimulation. These receptors all come from a human donor in good health (CMV status not recorded). Some clones in this sample may be carry-over from other donors' samples. Both conserved end residues are part of each CDR3. The D gene is left open where the match is weak. Rows may omit the clone size; those that give it use once, few, many or a size class.

TRBV27	TRBJ2-1	NA	many	CASSLGFTLNEQFF	TGTGCCAGCAGTCTAGGTTTTACACTCAATGAGCAGTTCTTC
TRBV19	TRBJ1-6	NA	NA	CASTSVILNSPLHF	TGTGCCAGTACCTCGGTAATCCTGAATTCACCCCTCCACTTT
TRBV6-1	TRBJ2-6	TRBD1	few	CASSDRDRLYSGANVLTF	TGTGCCAGCAGCGACCGGGACAGGCTTTACTCTGGGGCCAACGTCCTGACTTTC
TRBV25-1	TRBJ1-1	NA	few	CASSEPGTPEAFF	TGTGCCAGCAGTGAGCCAGGGACCCCTGAAGCTTTCTTT
TRBV27	TRBJ1-5	NA	NA	CASSLGVPPSNQPQHF	TGTGCCAGCAGTTTAGGGGTCCCCCCATCCAATCAGCCCCAGCATTTT
TRBV27	TRBJ2-6	NA	NA	CASSLRGYGANVLTF	TGTGCCAGCAGTTTAAGGGGGTACGGGGCCAACGTCCTGACTTTC
TRBV20-1	TRBJ1-5	TRBD1	once	CSAPDRGFNQPQHF	TGCAGTGCCCCTGACAGGGGTTTCAATCAGCCCCAGCATTTT
TRBV5-4	TRBJ2-1	TRBD2	NA	CASSFATSGALEQFF	TGTGCCAGCAGCTTCGCGACTAGCGGGGCTCTTGAGCAGTTCTTC
TRBV30	TRBJ1-2	NA	few	CAWSSWVRNCYYTF	TGTGCCTGGAGTTCCTGGGTTCGGAACTGCTACTACACCTTC
TRBV11-2	TRBJ2-3	NA	few	CASSLDPRAHRGDTQYF	TGTGCCAGCAGCTTGGATCCGCGCGCCCACCGCGGAGATACGCAGTATTTT
TRBV19	TRBJ1-5	NA	NA	CASSMNLGSNQPQHF	TGTGCCAGTAGTATGAACCTGGGGAGCAATCAGCCCCAGCATTTT
TRBV6-2/TRBV6-3	TRBJ2-5	NA	few	CASSRGLETQYF	TGTGCCAGCAGTCGCGGGTTGGAGACCCAGTACTTC
TRBV15	TRBJ2-7	TRBD1	NA	CATSSPGQGAYEQYF	TGTGCCACCAGCTCACCGGGACAGGGTGCCTACGAGCAGTACTTC
TRBV6-2/TRBV6-3	TRBJ2-1	NA	NA	CASSLQGTLYNEQFF	TGTGCCAGCAGCCTCCAGGGGACATTGTACAATGAGCAGTTCTTC
TRBV7-3	TRBJ1-1	NA	many	CASSLLRRGQNTEAFF	TGTGCCAGCAGCTTACTTCGCAGGGGACAGAACACTGAAGCTTTCTTT
TRBV6-5	TRBJ2-3	TRBD2	many	CASSPSGGVDTQYF	TGTGCCAGCAGCCCTAGCGGGGGAGTAGATACGCAGTATTTT
TRBV5-8	TRBJ1-4	NA	NA	CASSSRTEGIPEEKLFF	TGTGCCAGCAGCTCAAGGACCGAGGGGATCCCTGAGGAAAAACTGTTTTTT
TRBV11-1	TRBJ2-1	NA	many	CASSLAPPGRLNEQFF	TGTGCCAGCAGCTTAGCGCCTCCCGGACGTCTCAATGAGCAGTTCTTC
TRBV7-4	TRBJ1-6	NA	once	CASSSSESANSPLHF	TGTGCCAGCAGCTCCTCAGAATCCGCGAATTCACCCCTCCACTTT
TRBV14	TRBJ1-5	NA	few	CASSSGPGQPQHF	TGTGCCAGCAGCTCAGGACCGGGTCAGCCCCAGCATTTT
TRBV10-3	TRBJ1-1	NA	NA	CAIRGTGTEAFF	TGTGCCATCAGGGGTACAGGGACTGAAGCTTTCTTT
TRBV4-1	TRBJ1-4	NA	NA	CASSQVNEDEKLFF	TGCGCCAGCAGCCAAGTAAATGAGGACGAAAAACTGTTTTTT
TRBV7-8	TRBJ2-3	NA	many	CASSSPREFSTDTQYF	TGTGCCAGCAGCTCGCCCAGGGAATTTAGCACAGATACGCAGTATTTT
TRBV2	TRBJ2-7	NA	NA	CASSPRWRDYEQYF	TGTGCCAGCAGTCCCAGGTGGAGGGACTACGAGCAGTACTTC
TRBV7-2	TRBJ1-3	NA	many	CASSLVKDPNNTIYF	TGTGCCAGCAGCTTAGTGAAGGATCCAAACAACACCATATATTTT
TRBV4-1	TRBJ2-1	NA	NA	CASSPGGRSSYNEQFF	TGCGCCAGCAGCCCGGGGGGCAGGAGCTCCTACAATGAGCAGTTCTTC
TRBV7-6	TRBJ2-1	NA	NA	CASSLRPAGVYNEQFF	TGTGCCAGCAGCTTGCGCCCAGCAGGGGTATACAATGAGCAGTTCTTC
TRBV29-1	TRBJ1-2	NA	NA	CSVEGASLSYGYTF	TGCAGCGTTGAAGGGGCCTCACTCAGCTATGGCTACACCTTC
TRBV12-3/TRBV12-4	TRBJ2-1	NA	NA	CASSEGPGNEQFF	TGTGCCAGCAGCGAGGGCCCCGGGAATGAGCAGTTCTTC
TRBV7-9	TRBJ2-7	TRBD1	NA	CASSTTDRGTTYEQYF	TGTGCCAGCAGCACGACTGACAGGGGCACTACCTACGAGCAGTACTTC
TRBV2	TRBJ2-1	NA	few	CASRGGPGSYNEQFF	TGTGCCAGCAGAGGAGGCCCAGGTTCCTACAATGAGCAGTTCTTC
TRBV2	TRBJ2-1	TRBD1	NA	CASGGRGMQFF	TGTGCCAGCGGTGGCAGGGGGATGCAGTTCTTC
TRBV12-5	TRBJ1-2	NA	NA	CASGLYGSGQTLNGDTF	TGTGCTAGTGGTTTATACGGATCCGGACAGACCCTGAATGGTGACACCTTC
TRBV4-2	TRBJ2-1	NA	NA	CASSQDRGSEQFF	TGTGCCAGCAGCCAAGATCGAGGATCTGAGCAGTTCTTC
TRBV3-1	TRBJ1-6	NA	NA	CASSLLSRSSYNSPLHF	TGTGCCAGCAGCCTTCTATCGAGGAGCTCCTATAATTCACCCCTCCACTTT
TRBV19	TRBJ1-5	TRBD1	few	CASSIGTGSYQPQHF	TGTGCCAGTAGTATCGGGACAGGGTCGTACCAGCCCCAGCATTTT
TRBV11-2	TRBJ1-1	NA	NA	CASSLGWDDTEAFF	TGTGCCAGCAGCTTAGGTTGGGACGACACTGAAGCTTTCTTT
TRBV12-3/TRBV12-4	TRBJ1-1	NA	NA	CASSAGEVLEAFF	TGTGCCAGCAGCGCGGGGGAGGTTCTTGAAGCTTTCTTT
TRBV4-2	TRBJ2-3	NA	NA	CASSQRGSRSTDTQYF	TGTGCCAGCAGCCAAAGGGGCTCCCGTAGCACAGATACGCAGTATTTT
TRBV10-3	TRBJ1-1	NA	NA	CAISEDSNTEAFF	TGTGCCATCAGTGAAGATAGCAACACTGAAGCTTTCTTT
TRBV2	TRBJ2-2	TRBD1	NA	CASRAGGYTGELFF	TGTGCCAGCAGAGCAGGGGGCTATACCGGGGAGCTGTTTTTT
TRBV5-4	TRBJ1-1	TRBD1	NA	CAGGTGSDTEAFF	TGTGCCGGAGGGACAGGGTCCGACACTGAAGCTTTCTTT
TRBV7-6	TRBJ2-2	TRBD1	few	CASSLTGGQGPAGELFF	TGTGCCAGCAGCCTGACAGGGGGACAGGGGCCCGCCGGGGAGCTGTTTTTT
TRBV7-2	TRBJ2-2	NA	NA	CANSLGLNTGELFF	TGTGCCAACAGCTTAGGACTTAACACCGGGGAGCTGTTTTTT
TRBV7-6	TRBJ2-5	NA	few	CASSPMRVIGETQYF	TGTGCCAGCAGCCCCATGCGGGTTATCGGAGAGACCCAGTACTTC
TRBV20-1	TRBJ2-5	TRBD2	few	CSAPGLAGGRLGETQYF	TGCAGTGCTCCGGGACTAGCGGGGGGTAGACTCGGGGAGACCCAGTACTTC
TRBV12-3/TRBV12-4	TRBJ2-1	NA	NA	CASSSLYDPYNNEQFF	TGTGCCAGCAGTTCCTTATACGACCCCTATAATAATGAGCAGTTCTTC
TRBV24-1	TRBJ2-3	NA	NA	CATSDSTGDTQYF	TGTGCCACCAGTGATTCGACTGGGGATACGCAGTATTTT